This T cell receptor (beta chain) was found in a study of cytomegalovirus exposure and HLA in healthy donors. General study points: Most TCR beta V segments were productive about 87% or about 30% of the time in an earlier analysis. HLA allele associations emerged for around 16,000 TCR beta sequences in a later analysis, at 0.05 false discovery rate. When presence/absence was analysed, sequencing depth was taken to be roughly uniform across donors.

The germline V gene has CDR1 SGHAT and CDR2 FQNNGV. CDR3 length equals 16 residues. Trimming removed 2 bases at V and 3 bases at J, with 14 bases between. This PCR relied on a set of 60 Vbeta primers and 13 Jbeta primers. Produced via immunoSEQ multiplex PCR; TCRdb's table is partial and in-frame only. The repertoire holds 150,000 to 200,000 clones, with 83% as singletons. Healthy bone marrow donors made up the donor group. As concerns this clone: The target antigen is unknown.

This clonotype originated in a man aged 45-60 years in good health and CMV-seropositive. The rearrangement joins TRBV11-2 to TRBJ1-5; tentatively, D is TRBD1 (6 bases). Sequenced: PBMCs. The CDR3 DNA is TGTGCCAGCAGCTTATGGGGCGCAGGGGCCAATCAGCCCCAGCATTTT. Encoded protein: CASSLWGAGANQPQHF.